This T cell receptor beta chain was sequenced during a study of T cell responses to AZD1222 COVID-19 vaccine. About this clone itself: What it binds is not known.

Method: immunoSEQ multiplex PCR; TCRdb's copy keeps in-frame clones and lacks some. This table has 110,000 or so clones, approximately 92% appearing once. The study's findings and limits: Repertoires were sampled only after the peak T cell response. The study found Spike-specific TCR breadth and depth rose after two AZD1222 doses.

Germline loops: CDR1 SNHLY, CDR2 FYNNEI. The CDR3 runs to 17 residues. With 2 bases clipped from V and 1 base from J, the junction kept 11 bases outside the gene matches. The specimen was peripheral blood, collected 28 days after the second dose of the MenACWY control vaccine. This rearrangement joins TRBV2 to TRBJ2-7; the match to TRBD1 covers 7 bases. The sequence was collected from an adult who received the MenACWY meningococcal vaccine as a control. This chain's CDR3 is CASSESDRVTLSYEQYF. The CDR3 bases are TGTGCCAGCAGTGAATCCGACAGGGTGACCCTGTCCTACGAGCAGTACTTC.